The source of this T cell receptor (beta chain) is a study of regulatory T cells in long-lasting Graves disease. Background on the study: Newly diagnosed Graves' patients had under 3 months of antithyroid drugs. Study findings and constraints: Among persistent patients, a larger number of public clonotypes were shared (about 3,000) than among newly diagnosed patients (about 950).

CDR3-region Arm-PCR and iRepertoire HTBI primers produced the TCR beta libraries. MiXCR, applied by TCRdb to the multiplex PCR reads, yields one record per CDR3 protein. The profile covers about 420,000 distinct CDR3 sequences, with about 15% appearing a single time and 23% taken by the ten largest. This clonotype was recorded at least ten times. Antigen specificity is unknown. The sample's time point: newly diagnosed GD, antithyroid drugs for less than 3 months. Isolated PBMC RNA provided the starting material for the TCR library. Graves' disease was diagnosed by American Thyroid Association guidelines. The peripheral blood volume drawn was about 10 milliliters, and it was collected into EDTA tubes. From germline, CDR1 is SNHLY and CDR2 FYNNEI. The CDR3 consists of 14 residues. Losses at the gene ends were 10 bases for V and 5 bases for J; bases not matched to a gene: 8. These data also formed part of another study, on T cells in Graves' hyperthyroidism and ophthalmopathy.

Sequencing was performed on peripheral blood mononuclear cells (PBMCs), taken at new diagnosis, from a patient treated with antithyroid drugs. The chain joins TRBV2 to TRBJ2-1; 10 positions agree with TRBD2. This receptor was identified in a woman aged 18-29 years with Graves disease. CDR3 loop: CATKREGLNNEQFF. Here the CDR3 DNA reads TGTGCCACGAAGCGGGAGGGCCTCAACAATGAGCAGTTCTTC. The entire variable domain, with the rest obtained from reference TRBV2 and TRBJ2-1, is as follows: EPEVTQTPSHQVTQMGQEVILRCVPISNHLYFYWYRQILGQKVEFLVSFYNNEISEKSEIFDDQFSVERPDGSNFTLKIRSTKLEDSAMYFCATKREGLNNEQFFGPGTRLTVL.